This passage covers 9 T cell receptor beta chains from one sample sequenced in a study of shared T cell receptors in the human thymus. This table comes from immunoSEQ multiplex PCR, and its TCRdb copy is limited to in-frame clones, with some not included. The data show about 500,000 clones, around 78% seen once. This same sample was also part of a study on human thymus T cells.

Sequenced sample: thymocytes. Source of these receptors: a boy younger than two with a congenital heart defect.

The chain is built from TRBV6-1 and TRBJ2-7, with D possibly matching TRBD2 (5 bases). Deletions cut 7 bases from V and 0 bases from J, with 13 bases between. Germline CDR1 is MNHNS and CDR2 is SASEGT. The CDR3 has 14 residues. The CDR3 spells CASIWRVSSYEQYF. The CDR3 DNA reads TGTGCCAGCATTTGGCGGGTGAGCTCCTACGAGCAGTACTTC.

The gene calls are TRBV29-1 and TRBJ2-7; D might be TRBD2 (5 bases). Trimming removed 3 bases from V and 1 base from J, with 10 bases in between. From germline, CDR1 is SQVTM and CDR2 ANQGSEA. The CDR3 consists of 13 residues. CDR3: CSVDTSGSYEQYF. The CDR3 region has the DNA TGCAGCGTTGACACTTCGGGGTCCTACGAGCAGTACTTC.

This clone has only a few counts. Here the CDR3 reads CASSLTGSGREGSYEQYF. The CDR3, as DNA: TGTGCCAGCAGCTTGACAGGTAGCGGGAGGGAGGGATCCTACGAGCAGTACTTC. The genes are TRBV5-4 and TRBJ2-7; 11 bases line up with TRBD2. This CDR3 comprises 18 residues. CDR1 and CDR2 from the germline V gene are SGHNT and YYREEE (reference sequence). The V gene end was trimmed by 1 base and the J gene end by 1 base; junction bases not matched to a gene: 10.

This clone was found once. The rearrangement links TRBV4-1 to TRBJ2-3; the D is unclear. V was shortened by 0 bases and J by 4 bases, with 2 bases between the two germline ends. The CDR3 has 12 amino acids. Germline V lookup: CDR1 MGHRA, CDR2 YSYEKL. The CDR3 DNA reads TGCGCCAGCAGCCAAGACTCAGATACGCAGTATTTT. Its translation is CASSQDSDTQYF.

CDR3 coding DNA: TGTGCCAGCAGCTTGGGCGGGCCAGATACGCAGTATTTT. Translating it yields CASSLGGPDTQYF. This chain joins TRBV5-6 and TRBJ2-3; tentative D call: TRBD2 (5 bases). Germline CDR1 and CDR2: SGHDT and YYEEEE. V was trimmed by 0 bases and J by 4 bases, leaving 6 bases between them. This CDR3 is 13 amino acids long. The complete variable domain, with remaining parts taken from reference TRBV5-6 and TRBJ2-3, reads DAGVTQSPTHLIKTRGQQVTLRCSPKSGHDTVSWYQQALGQGPQFIFQYYEEEERQRGNFPDRFSGHQFPNYSSELNVNALLLGDSALYLCASSLGGPDTQYFGPGTRLTVL.

The V and J genes are TRBV29-1 and TRBJ1-1; a possible D gene is TRBD1 (5 bases). V was pared by 0 bases and J by 4 bases, with 12 bases between. In germline, CDR1 is SQVTM, CDR2 ANQGSEA. The CDR3 has 14 residues. In DNA, the CDR3 is TGCAGCGTTGAAGATCCGGGACTGCTCACTGAAGCTTTCTTT. It is translated as CSVEDPGLLTEAFF.

A few counts support this clone. This chain joins TRBV28 and TRBJ2-7; 7 bases fit TRBD1. J gave up 6 bases and V 5 bases, and 4 bases lay outside the gene matches. This CDR3 has 12 amino acids. CDR1 is MDHEN and CDR2 is SYDVKM in the germline V gene. For the CDR3, the DNA is TGTGCCAGCAGTGACAGGGCGTGCGAGCAGTACTTC. It codes for CASSDRACEQYF.

The genes are TRBV7-8 and TRBJ2-7; D is perhaps TRBD1 (5 bases). Germline lookup yields CDR1 SGHVS and CDR2 FQNEAQ. This CDR3 region has 14 residues. The V end lost 2 bases, the J end lost 2 bases, and 10 bases lay between the germline ends. The CDR3 loop reads CASSLKGNTYEQYF. The CDR3 DNA reads TGTGCCAGCAGCTTAAAGGGGAACACCTACGAGCAGTACTTC. Filled out from reference TRBV7-8 and TRBJ2-7, the complete variable domain reads GAGVSQSPRYKVAKRGQDVALRCDPISGHVSLFWYQQALGQGPEFLTYFQNEAQLDKSGLPSDRFFAERPEGSVSTLKIQRTQQEDSAVYLCASSLKGNTYEQYFGPGTRLTVT.

The chain combines TRBV27 with TRBJ2-7; possibly TRBD1 for D (6 bases). Germline loops: CDR1 MNHEY, CDR2 SMNVEV (reference sequence). This CDR3 is 17 amino acids long. The V end lost 4 bases, the J end lost 4 bases, and 23 bases lay between the germline ends. CDR3 sequence (DNA): TGTGCCAGCAGTTCCGGACAGAGCTCCTACCCATTTTACGAGCAGTACTTC. Protein product: CASSSGQSSYPFYEQYF.